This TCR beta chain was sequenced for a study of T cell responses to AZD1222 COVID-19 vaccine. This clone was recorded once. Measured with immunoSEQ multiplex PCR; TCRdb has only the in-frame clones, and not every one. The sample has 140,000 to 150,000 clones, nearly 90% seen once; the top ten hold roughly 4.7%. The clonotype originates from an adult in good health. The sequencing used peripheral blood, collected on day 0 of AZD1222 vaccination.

CDR3 in DNA: TGCGCCAGCAGCAAGGACCGGGCGACTGAAGCTTTCTTT. Protein: CASSKDRATEAFF. The chain employs TRBV10-2 and TRBJ1-1; no definite D call. With 6 bases removed from V and 5 bases from J, the gap between germline ends came to 13 bases. The CDR3 has 13 residues. Looked up from germline, CDR1 is WSHSY and CDR2 is SAAADI.